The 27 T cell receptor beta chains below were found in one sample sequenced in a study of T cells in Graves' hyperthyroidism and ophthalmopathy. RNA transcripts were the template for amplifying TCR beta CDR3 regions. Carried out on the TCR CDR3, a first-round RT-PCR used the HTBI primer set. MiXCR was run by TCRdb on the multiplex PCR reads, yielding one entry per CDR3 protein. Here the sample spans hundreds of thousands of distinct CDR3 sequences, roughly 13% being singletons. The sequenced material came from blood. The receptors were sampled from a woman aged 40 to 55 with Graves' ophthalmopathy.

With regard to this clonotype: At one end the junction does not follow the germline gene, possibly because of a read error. CDR3 coding DNA: TGCGCCAGCAGCTTGGTCCGACAGGGGCTCGAAGCTTCCTTT. It encodes CASSLVRQGLEASF. The chain has TRBV5-1 and TRBJ1-1; TRBD1 aligns across 8 bases. The CDR3 loop spans 14 amino acids. The germline V gene encodes CDR1 SGHRS and CDR2 YFSETQ.

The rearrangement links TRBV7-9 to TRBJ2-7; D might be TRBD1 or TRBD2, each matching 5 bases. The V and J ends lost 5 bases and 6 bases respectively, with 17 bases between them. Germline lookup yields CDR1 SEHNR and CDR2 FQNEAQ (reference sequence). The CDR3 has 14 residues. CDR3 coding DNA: TGTGCCAGCAGCAGGGACCAAGGCCTGGGCGAGCAGTACTTC. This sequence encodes CASSRDQGLGEQYF.

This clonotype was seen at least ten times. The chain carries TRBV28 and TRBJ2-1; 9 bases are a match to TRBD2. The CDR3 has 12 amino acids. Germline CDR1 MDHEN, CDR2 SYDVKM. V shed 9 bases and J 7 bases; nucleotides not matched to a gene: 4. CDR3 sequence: CASSGSTNEQFF. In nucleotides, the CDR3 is TGTGCCAGTAGCGGGAGCACGAATGAGCAGTTCTTC.

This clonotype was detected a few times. The CDR3 DNA reads TGTGCCTGGGAGACAGGGAGCTCTGGAAACACCATATATTTT. As protein: CAWETGSSGNTIYF. The V gene is TRBV30, the J gene TRBJ1-3; 7 positions match TRBD1. The CDR3 runs 14 residues. CDR1 is GTSNPN, CDR2 SVGIG, per germline (reference sequence). Germline trimming cut 5 bases from V and 0 bases from J; bases unmatched to any gene: 4.

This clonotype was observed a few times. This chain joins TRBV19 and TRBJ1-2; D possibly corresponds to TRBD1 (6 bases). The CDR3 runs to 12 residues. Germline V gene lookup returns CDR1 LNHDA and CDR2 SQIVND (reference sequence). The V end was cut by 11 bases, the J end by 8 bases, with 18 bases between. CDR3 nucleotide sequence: TGTGCCTCAAGGCAGAACAGGGAAGGCTACACCTTC. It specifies CASRQNREGYTF.

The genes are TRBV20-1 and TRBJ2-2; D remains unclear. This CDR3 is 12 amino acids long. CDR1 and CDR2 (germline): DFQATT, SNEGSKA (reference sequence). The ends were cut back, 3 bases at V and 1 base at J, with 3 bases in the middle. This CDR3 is CSASENTGELFF. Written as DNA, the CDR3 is TGCAGTGCTAGTGAGAACACCGGGGAGCTGTTTTTT.

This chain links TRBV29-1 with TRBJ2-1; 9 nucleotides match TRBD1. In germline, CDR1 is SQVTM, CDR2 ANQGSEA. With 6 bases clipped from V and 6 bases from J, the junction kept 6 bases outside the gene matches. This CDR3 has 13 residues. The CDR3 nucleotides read TGCAGCGTCATGGGACAGGGCCTCAATGAGCAGTTCTTC. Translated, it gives CSVMGQGLNEQFF.

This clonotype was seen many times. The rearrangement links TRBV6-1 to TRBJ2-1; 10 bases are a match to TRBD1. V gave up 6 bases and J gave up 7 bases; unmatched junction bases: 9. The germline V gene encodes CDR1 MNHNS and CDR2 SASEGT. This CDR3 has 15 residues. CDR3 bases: TGTGCCAGCAGCCTGGGACAGGGGCGCCGGAATGAGCAGTTCTTC. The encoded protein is CASSLGQGRRNEQFF.

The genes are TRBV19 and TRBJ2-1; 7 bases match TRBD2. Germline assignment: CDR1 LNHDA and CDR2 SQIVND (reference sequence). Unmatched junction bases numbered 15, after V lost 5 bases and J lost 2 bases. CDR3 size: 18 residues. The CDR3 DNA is TGTGCCAGTAGTTTAGGGGCCGGCCGGGGGGTTCCCTACAATGAGCAGTTCTTC. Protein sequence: CASSLGAGRGVPYNEQFF.

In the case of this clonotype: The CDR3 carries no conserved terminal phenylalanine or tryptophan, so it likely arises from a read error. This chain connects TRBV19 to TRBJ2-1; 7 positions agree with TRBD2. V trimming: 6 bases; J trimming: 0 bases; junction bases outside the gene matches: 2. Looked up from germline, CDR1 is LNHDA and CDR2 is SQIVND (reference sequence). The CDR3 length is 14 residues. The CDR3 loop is CASSPGGSYNEQFL. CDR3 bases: TGTGCCAGTAGCCCGGGGGGCTCCTACAATGAGCAGTTCCTC.

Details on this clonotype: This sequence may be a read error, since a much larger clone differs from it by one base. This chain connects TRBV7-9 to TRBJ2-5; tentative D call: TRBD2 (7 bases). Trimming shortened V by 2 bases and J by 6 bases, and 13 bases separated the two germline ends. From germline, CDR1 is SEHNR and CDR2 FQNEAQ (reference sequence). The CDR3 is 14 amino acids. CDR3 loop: CASSLIQGGKTQYF. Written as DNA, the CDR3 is TGTGCCAGCAGCTTAATACAGGGAGGGAAGACCCAGTACTTC.

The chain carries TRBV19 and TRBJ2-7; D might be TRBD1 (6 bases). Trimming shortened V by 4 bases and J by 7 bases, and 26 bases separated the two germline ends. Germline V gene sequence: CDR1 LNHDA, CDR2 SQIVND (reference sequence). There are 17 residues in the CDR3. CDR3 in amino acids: CASSSPSRGKHDPEQYF. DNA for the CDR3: TGTGCCAGTAGTAGCCCCTCCAGGGGCAAACACGACCCTGAGCAGTACTTC.

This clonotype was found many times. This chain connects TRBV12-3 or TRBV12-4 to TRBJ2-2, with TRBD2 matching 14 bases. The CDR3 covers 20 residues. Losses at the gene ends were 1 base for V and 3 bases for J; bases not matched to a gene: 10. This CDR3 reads CASSLGGGGLAGAYTGELFF. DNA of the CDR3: TGTGCCAGCAGTTTAGGAGGAGGGGGACTAGCGGGGGCCTACACCGGGGAGCTGTTTTTT.

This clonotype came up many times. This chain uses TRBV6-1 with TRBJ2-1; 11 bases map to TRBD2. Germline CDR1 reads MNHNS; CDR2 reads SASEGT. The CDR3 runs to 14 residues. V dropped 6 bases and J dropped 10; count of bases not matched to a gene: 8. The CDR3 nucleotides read TGTGCCAGCAGATCCCTAGCGGGAGGAGGGGAGCAGTTCTTC. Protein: CASRSLAGGGEQFF.

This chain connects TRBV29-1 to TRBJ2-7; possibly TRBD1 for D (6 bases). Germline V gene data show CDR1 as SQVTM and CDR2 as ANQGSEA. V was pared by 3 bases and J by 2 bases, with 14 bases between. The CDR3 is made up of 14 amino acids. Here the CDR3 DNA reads TGCAGCGTTGACGGGGTACAGGGAACCTACGAGCAGTACTTC. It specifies CSVDGVQGTYEQYF.

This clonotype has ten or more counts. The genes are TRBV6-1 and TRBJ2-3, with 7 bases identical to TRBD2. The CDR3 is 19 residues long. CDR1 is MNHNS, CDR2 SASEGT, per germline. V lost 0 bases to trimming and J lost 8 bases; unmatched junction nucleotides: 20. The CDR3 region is CASSEASSRVAGPQGTQYF. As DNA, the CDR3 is TGTGCCAGCAGTGAAGCTTCCTCGAGGGTAGCGGGCCCACAAGGTACGCAGTATTTT.

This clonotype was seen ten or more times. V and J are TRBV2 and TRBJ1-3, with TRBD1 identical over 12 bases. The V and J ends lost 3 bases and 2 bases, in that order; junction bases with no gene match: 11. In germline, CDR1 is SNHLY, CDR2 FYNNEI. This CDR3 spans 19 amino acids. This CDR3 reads CASSDTGTGGGWTGNTIYF. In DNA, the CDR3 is TGTGCCAGCAGTGATACCGGGACAGGGGGCGGTTGGACTGGAAACACCATATATTTT.

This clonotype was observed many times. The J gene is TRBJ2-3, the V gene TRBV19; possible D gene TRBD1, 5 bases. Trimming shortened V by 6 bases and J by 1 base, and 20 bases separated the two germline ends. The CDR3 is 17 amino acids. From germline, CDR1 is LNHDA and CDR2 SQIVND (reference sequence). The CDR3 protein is CASSHSSRRGGTDTQYF. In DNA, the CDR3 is TGTGCCAGTAGCCATAGTTCCCGAAGGGGTGGCACAGATACGCAGTATTTT.

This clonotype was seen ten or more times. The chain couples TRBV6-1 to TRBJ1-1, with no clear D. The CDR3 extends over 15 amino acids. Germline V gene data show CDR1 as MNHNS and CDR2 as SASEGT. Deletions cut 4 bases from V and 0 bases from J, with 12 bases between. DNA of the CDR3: TGTGCCAGCAGTGCCTCGACGGCCATGAACACTGAAGCTTTCTTT. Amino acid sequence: CASSASTAMNTEAFF.

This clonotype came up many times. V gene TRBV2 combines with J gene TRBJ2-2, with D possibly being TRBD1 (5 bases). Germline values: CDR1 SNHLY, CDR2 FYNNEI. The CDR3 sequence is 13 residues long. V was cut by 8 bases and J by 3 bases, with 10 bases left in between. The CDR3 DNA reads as TGTGCCAGCCCAAAAGGGGACACCGGGGAGCTGTTTTTT. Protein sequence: CASPKGDTGELFF.

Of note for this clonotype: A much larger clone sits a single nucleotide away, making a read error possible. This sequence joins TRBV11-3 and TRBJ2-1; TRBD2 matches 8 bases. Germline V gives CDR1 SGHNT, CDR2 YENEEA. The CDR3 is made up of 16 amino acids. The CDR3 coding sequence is TGTGTCAGCAGCCCCTTAGCGGGGAGCTCCTACAATGAGCAGTTCTTC. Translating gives CVSSPLAGSSYNEQFF.

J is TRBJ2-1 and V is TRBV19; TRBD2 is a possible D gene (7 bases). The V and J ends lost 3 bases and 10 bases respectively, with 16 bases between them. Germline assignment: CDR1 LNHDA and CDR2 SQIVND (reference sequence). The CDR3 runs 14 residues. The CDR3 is CASSILGGAGEQFF. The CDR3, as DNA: TGTGCCAGTAGTATTCTGGGGGGGGCGGGCGAGCAGTTCTTC.

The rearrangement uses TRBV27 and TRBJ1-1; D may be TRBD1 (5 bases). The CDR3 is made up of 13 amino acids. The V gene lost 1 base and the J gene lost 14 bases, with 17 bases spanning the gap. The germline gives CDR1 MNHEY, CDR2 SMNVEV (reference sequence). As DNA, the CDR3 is TGTGCCAGCAGTTTATGGGGGAACACTGAAGTCTTCTTT. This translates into CASSLWGNTEVFF.

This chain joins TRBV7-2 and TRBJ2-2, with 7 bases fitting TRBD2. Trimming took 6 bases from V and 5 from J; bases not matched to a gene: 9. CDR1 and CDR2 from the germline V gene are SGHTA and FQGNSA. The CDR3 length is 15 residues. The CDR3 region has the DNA TGTGCCAGCAGTCTTGCGGGGAGGGATACCGGGGAGCTGTTTTTT. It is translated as CASSLAGRDTGELFF.

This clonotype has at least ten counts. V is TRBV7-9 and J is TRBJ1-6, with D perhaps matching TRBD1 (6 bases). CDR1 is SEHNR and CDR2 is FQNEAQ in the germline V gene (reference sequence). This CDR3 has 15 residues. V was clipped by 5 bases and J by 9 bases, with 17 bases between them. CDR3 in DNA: TGTGCCAGCAGCCCCCCCGTACAGGGCAGTTCACCCCTCCACTTT. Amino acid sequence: CASSPPVQGSSPLHF.

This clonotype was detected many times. CDR3 residues: CASSLDPGGQGYEQYF. The CDR3, as DNA: TGCGCCAGCAGCTTGGATCCAGGGGGTCAAGGGTACGAGCAGTACTTC. J is TRBJ2-7 and V is TRBV5-1, with 7 bases aligning to TRBD1. Germline V gives CDR1 SGHRS, CDR2 YFSETQ. CDR3 length equals 16 residues. With V trimmed by 0 bases and J by 4 bases, 10 bases remained unmatched.

The CDR3 spells CASSQELLPNYEQYF. CDR3 sequence (DNA): TGCGCCAGCAGCCAAGAGCTGTTACCAAACTACGAGCAGTACTTC. This chain joins TRBV4-3 and TRBJ2-7; D call uncertain. Germline CDR1 and CDR2: LGHNA and YSLEER. CDR3 size: 15 residues. The germline V and J ends were trimmed by 0 bases and 3 bases, with 12 bases remaining between them.